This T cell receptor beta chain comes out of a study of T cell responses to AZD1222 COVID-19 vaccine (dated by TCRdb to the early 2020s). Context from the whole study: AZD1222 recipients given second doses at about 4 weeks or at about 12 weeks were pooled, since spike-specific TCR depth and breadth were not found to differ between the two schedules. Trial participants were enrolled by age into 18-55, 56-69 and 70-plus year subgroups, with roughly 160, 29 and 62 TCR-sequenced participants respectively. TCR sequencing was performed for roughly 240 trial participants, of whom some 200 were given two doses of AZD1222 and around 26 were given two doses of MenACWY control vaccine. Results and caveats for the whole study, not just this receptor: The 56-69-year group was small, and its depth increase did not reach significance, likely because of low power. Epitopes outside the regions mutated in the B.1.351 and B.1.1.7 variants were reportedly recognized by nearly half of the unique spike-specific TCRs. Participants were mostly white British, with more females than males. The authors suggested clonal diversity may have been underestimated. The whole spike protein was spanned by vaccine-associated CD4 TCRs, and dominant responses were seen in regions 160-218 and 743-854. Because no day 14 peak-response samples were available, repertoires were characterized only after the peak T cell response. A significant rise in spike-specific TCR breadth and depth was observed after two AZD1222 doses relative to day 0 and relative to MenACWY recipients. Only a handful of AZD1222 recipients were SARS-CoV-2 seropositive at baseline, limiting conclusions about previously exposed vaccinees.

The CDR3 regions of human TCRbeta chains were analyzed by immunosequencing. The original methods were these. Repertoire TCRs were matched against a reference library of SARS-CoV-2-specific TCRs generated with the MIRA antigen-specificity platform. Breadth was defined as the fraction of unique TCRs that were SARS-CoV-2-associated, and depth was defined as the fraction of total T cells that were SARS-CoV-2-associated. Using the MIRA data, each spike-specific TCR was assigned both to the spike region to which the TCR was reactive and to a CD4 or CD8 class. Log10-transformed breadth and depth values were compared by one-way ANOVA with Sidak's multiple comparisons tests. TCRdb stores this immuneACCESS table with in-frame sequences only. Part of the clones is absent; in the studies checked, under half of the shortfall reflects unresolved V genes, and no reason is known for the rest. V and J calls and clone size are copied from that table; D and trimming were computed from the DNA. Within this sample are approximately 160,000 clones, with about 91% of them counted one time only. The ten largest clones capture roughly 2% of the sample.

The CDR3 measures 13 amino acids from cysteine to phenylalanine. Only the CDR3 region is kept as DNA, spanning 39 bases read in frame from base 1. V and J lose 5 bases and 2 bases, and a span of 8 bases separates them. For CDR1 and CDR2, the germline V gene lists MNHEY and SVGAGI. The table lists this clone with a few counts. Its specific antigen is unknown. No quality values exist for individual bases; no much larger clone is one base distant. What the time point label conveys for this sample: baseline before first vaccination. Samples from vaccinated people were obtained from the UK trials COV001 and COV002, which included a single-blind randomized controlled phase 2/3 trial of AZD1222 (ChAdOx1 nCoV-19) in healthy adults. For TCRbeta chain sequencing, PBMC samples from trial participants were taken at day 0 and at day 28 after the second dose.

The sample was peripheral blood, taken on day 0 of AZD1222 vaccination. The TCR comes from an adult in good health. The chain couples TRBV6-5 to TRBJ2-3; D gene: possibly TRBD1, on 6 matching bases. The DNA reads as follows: TGTGCCAGCAGTCGGGACATCACAGATACGCAGTATTTT. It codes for CASSRDITDTQYF.